Below, one T cell receptor beta chain is given with its context. The data derive from a study of CD8+ T cells in alopecia areata. CDR1 MNHEY and CDR2 SMNVEV come from the germline V gene (reference sequence). Deletions cut 6 bases from V and 2 bases from J, with 14 bases between. The CDR3 consists of 14 residues. Extraction and reverse transcription of RNA yielded cDNA as the sequencing template. The method was immunoSEQ multiplex PCR; TCRdb's version includes in-frame clones alone and lacks a portion of them. This sample yields 90,000 to 130,000 clones, of which under 60% are seen a single time; roughly a quarter belongs to the top ten.

The sample taken for sequencing was NKG2D-low CD8+ T cells sorted from blood. This sequence was found in a human donor with alopecia areata. The rearrangement links TRBV27 to TRBJ2-7; no clear D. CDR3 nucleotides: TGTGCCAGCAGCGCATTGGGATTGGCCTACGAGCAGTACTTC. Its translation is CASSALGLAYEQYF.